The source of this T cell receptor beta chain is a study of CD8+ T cells in alopecia areata. Sequencing templates came from extracted RNA that was reverse transcribed into cDNA. The method was immunoSEQ multiplex PCR; TCRdb's version includes in-frame clones alone and lacks a portion of them. The sample includes approximately 12,000 clones, 60% of them seen just once. The CDR3 contains 12 residues. The V and J ends lost 6 bases and 12 bases respectively, with 15 bases between them. Germline values: CDR1 SNHLY, CDR2 FYNNEI. As part of sample collection, lesional scalp punch biopsies and peripheral blood were taken from alopecia areata patients.

The clonotype was recovered from a human donor with alopecia areata. V is TRBV2 and J is TRBJ2-1; unclear D gene. The sequenced material came from skin. CDR3 coding DNA: TGTGCCAGCAGAGTCGTCCCCCCGGGGCAGTTCTTC. Its protein is CASRVVPPGQFF.